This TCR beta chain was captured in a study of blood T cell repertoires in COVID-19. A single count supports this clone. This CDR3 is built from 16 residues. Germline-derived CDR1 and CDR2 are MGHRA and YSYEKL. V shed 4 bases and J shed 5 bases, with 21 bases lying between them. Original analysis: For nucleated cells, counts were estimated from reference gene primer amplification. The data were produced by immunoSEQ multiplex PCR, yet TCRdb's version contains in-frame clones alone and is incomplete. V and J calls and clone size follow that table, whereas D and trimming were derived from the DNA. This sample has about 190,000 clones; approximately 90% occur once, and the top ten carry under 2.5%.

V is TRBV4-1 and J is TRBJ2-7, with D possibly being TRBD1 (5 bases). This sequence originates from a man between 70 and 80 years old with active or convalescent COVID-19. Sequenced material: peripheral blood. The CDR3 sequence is CASSPISGRAIHEQYF. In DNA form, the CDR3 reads TGCGCCAGCAGCCCCATATCCGGCAGGGCTATTCACGAGCAGTACTTC.